Following are 3 T cell receptor beta chains from one sample sequenced in a study of blood T cells in healthy people across ages. A J-beta primer mix and a sample-barcoded 5' primer were used in a second PCR of roughly 6 to 11 cycles. Via MiXCR, TCRdb re-called the 5' RACE reads, giving one row per CDR3 protein. The sample yields approximately 800,000 distinct CDR3 sequences, 20% to 25% seen once. The same sample was also studied in work on T cells of mothers and their children.

Sequencing was done on a sample of blood. The source is a boy aged 5-17 years in good health.

This clonotype was seen more than once but under ten times. J is TRBJ1-1 and V is TRBV15, with a possible D match to TRBD1 (5 bases). V shed 4 bases and J shed 2 bases, with 8 bases lying between them. This CDR3 has 13 residues. Germline CDR1 is LNHNV and CDR2 is YYDKDF (reference sequence). The CDR3 is CATSMDKNTEAFF. DNA of the CDR3: TGTGCCACCAGCATGGACAAAAACACTGAAGCTTTCTTT.

V and J are TRBV6-6 and TRBJ1-1, with a weak D call TRBD1 (5 bases). Per germline, CDR1 MNHNY and CDR2 SVGAGI (reference sequence). The CDR3 runs 13 residues. The V end lost 7 bases, the J end lost 0 bases, and 9 bases lay between the germline ends. The CDR3 here is CASTADMNTEAFF. CDR3 DNA: TGTGCCAGCACAGCGGACATGAACACTGAAGCTTTCTTT.

Turning to this clonotype: Its ends do not fully match the called genes, so a read error is possible. The chain couples TRBV20-1 to TRBJ2-5; TRBD2 matches 9 bases. CDR1 and CDR2 from the germline V gene are DFQATT and SNEGSKA (reference sequence). The CDR3 runs to 14 residues. CDR3 in amino acids: CSAMPLLLAGGSLF. Here the CDR3 DNA reads TGCAGTGCCATGCCCCTCTTATTGGCGGGGGGGTCACTCTTC.